This T cell receptor beta chain derives from a study of cytomegalovirus exposure and HLA in healthy donors. This clone was picked up a small number of times. Primers: 60 Vbeta forward and 13 Jbeta reverse. TCRdb's copy holds only in-frame clones and misses some; the assay was immunoSEQ multiplex PCR. The table shows around 130,000 clones, with about 74% occurring only once. Sample: PBMCs. The clonotype was recovered from a man aged 35-49 years in good health and CMV-seropositive.

The CDR3 loop is CASSSSPGSGGRNYEQYF. CDR3 DNA sequence: TGTGCCAGCAGTTCCTCCCCGGGGTCCGGCGGGAGAAACTACGAGCAGTACTTC. The gene calls are TRBV28 and TRBJ2-7, with TRBD2 matching over 7 bases. J gave up 3 bases and V 4 bases, and 18 bases lay outside the gene matches. CDR1 is MDHEN and CDR2 is SYDVKM in the germline V gene. This CDR3 spans 18 amino acids.